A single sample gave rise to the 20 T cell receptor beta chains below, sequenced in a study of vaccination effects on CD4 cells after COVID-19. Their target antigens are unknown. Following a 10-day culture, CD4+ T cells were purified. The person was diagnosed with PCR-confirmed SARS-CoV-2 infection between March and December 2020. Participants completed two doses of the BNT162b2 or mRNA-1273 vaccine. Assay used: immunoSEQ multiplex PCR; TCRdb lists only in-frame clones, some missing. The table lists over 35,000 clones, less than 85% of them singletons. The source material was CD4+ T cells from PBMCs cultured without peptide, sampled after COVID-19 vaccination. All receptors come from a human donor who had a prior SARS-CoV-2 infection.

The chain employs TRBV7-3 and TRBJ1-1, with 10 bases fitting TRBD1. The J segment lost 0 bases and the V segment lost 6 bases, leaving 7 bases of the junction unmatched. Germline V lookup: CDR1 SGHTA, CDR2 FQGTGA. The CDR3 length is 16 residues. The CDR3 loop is CASRSRDRGLNTEAFF. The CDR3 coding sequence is TGTGCCAGCAGGTCCCGGGACAGGGGTTTGAACACTGAAGCTTTCTTT.

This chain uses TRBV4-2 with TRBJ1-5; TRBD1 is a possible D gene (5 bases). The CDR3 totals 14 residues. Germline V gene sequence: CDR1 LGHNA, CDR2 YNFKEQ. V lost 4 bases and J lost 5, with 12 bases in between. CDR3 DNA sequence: TGTGCCAGCAGCCGAGGGACGGTTGATCAGCCCCAGCATTTT. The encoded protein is CASSRGTVDQPQHF.

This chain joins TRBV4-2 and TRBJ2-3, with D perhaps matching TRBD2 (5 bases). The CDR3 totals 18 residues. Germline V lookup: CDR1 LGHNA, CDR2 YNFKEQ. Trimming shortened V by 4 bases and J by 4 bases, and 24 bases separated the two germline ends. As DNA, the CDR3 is TGTGCCAGCAGCCCAATGACTATCGGAATATGGTTTTCAGATACGCAGTATTTT. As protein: CASSPMTIGIWFSDTQYF.

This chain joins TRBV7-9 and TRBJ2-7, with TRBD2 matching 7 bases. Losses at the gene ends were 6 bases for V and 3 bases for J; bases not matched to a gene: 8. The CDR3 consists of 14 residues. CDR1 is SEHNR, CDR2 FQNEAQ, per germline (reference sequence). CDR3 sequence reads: CASRPGGGIYEQYF. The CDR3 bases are TGTGCCAGCAGGCCTGGGGGAGGGATCTACGAGCAGTACTTC.

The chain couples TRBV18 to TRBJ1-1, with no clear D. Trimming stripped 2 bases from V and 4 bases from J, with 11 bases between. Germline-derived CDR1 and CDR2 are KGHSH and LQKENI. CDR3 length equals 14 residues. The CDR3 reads CASSPSDVSTEAFF. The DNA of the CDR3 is TGTGCCAGCTCACCATCGGACGTTTCCACTGAAGCTTTCTTT.

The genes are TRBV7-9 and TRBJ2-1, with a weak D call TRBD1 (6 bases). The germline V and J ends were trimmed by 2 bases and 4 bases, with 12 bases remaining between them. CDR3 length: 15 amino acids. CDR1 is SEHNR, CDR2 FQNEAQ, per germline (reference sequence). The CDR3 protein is CASSLQGRPYNEQFF. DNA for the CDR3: TGTGCCAGCAGCTTACAGGGGAGACCTTACAATGAGCAGTTCTTC.

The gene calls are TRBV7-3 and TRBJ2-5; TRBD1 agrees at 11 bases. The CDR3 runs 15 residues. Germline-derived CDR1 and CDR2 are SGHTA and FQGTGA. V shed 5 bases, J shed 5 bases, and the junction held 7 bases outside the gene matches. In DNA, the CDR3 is TGTGCCAGCAGCCCCGACCGGGACAGGGGGGAGACCCAGTACTTC. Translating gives CASSPDRDRGETQYF.

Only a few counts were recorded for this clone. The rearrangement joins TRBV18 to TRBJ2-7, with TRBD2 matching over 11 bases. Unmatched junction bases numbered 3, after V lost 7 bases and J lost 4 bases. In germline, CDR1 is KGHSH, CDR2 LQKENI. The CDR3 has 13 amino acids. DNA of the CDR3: TGTGCCAGCTTGTTAGCGGGAGGGTACGAGCAGTACTTC. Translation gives CASLLAGGYEQYF. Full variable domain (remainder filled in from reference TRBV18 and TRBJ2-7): NAGVMQNPRHLVRRRGQEARLRCSPMKGHSHVYWYRQLPEEGLKFMVYLQKENIIDESGMPKERFSAEFPKEGPSILRIQQVVRGDSAAYFCASLLAGGYEQYFGPGTRLTVT.

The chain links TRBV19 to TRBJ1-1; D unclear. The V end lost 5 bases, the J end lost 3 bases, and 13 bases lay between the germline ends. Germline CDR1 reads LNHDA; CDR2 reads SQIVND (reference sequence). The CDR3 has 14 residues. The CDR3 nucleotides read TGTGCCAGTAGTGCGACATACACCGACACTGAAGCTTTCTTT. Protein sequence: CASSATYTDTEAFF.

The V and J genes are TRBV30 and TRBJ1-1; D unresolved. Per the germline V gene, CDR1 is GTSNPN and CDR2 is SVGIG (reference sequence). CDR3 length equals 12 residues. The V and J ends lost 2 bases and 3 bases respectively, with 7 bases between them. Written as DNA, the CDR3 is TGTGCCTGGAGTAACGTTTACACTGAAGCTTTCTTT. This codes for CAWSNVYTEAFF.

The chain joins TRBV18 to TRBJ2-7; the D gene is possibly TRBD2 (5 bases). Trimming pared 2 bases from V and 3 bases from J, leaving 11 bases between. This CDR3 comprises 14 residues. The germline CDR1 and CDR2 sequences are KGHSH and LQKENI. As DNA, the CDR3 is TGTGCCAGCTCACCATTAAGTGGACTCTACGAGCAGTACTTC. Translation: CASSPLSGLYEQYF.

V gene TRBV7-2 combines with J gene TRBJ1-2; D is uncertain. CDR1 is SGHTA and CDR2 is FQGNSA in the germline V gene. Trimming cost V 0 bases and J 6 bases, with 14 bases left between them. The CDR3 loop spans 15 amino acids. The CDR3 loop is CASSLAAGLGDGYTF. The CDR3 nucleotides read TGTGCCAGCAGCTTAGCCGCCGGCCTCGGAGATGGCTACACCTTC.

CDR3 nucleotides: TGCAGCGTTGTTCCGTTCCGCCGGGGTCGGCCCTACGAGCAGTACTTC. As protein: CSVVPFRRGRPYEQYF. The V call is TRBV29-1, the J call TRBJ2-7, with a tentative D call TRBD2 (5 bases). The CDR3 consists of 16 residues. V was shortened by 4 bases and J by 2 bases, with 21 bases between the two germline ends. CDR1 SQVTM and CDR2 ANQGSEA come from the germline V gene.

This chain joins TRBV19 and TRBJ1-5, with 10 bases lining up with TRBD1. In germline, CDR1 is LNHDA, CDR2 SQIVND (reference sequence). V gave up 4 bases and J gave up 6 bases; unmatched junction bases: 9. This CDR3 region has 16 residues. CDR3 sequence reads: CASSTLGTGVGQPQHF. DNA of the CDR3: TGTGCCAGTAGTACCCTCGGGACAGGGGTTGGTCAGCCCCAGCATTTT.

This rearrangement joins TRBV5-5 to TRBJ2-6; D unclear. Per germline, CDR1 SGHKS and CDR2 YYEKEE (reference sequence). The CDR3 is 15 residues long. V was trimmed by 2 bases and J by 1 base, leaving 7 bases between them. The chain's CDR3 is CASSFSRSGANVLTF. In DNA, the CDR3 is TGTGCCAGCAGCTTCTCAAGGTCTGGGGCCAACGTCCTGACTTTC.

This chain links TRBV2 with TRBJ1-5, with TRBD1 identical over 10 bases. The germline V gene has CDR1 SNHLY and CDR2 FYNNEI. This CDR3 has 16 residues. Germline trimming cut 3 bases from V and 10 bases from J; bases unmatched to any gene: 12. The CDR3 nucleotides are TGTGCCAGCAGTGACCAGACAGGGGGCGCCGAGATACCCCAGCATTTT. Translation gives CASSDQTGGAEIPQHF.

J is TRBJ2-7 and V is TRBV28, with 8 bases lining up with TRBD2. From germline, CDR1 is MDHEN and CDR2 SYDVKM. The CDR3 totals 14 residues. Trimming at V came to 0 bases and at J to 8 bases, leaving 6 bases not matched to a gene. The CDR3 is CASSLWGTSSQQYF. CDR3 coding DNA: TGTGCCAGCAGTTTATGGGGGACTAGTTCCCAGCAGTACTTC.

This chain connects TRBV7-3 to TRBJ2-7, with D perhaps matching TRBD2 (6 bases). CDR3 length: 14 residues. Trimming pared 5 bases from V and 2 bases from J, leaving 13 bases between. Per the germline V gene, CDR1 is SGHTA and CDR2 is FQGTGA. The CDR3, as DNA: TGTGCCAGCAGCCTACGACTAGTCGCCTACGAGCAGTACTTC. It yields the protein CASSLRLVAYEQYF.

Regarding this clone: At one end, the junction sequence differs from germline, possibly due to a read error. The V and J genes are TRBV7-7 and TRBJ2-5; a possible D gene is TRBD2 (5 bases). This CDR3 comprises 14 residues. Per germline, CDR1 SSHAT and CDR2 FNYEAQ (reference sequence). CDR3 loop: CASSFLTSEETQYF. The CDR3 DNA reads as TGTGCTAGCAGCTTCCTAACTAGTGAAGAGACCCAGTACTTC.

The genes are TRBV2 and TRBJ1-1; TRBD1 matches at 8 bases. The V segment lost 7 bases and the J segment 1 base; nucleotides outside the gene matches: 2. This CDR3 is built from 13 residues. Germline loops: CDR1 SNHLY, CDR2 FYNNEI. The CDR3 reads CASTGQGNTEAFF. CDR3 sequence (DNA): TGTGCCAGCACTGGACAGGGGAACACTGAAGCTTTCTTT.